Presented here are 24 T cell receptor beta chains from one specimen sequenced in a study of cytomegalovirus exposure and HLA in healthy donors. Both 60 Vbeta primers and 13 Jbeta primers went into the PCR. Profiling relied on immunoSEQ multiplex PCR, and the TCRdb table lists in-frame clones only, not all of them. The sample holds about 89,000 clones; around three quarters are singletons and the top ten take around 1.5%. Sequencing was done on a sample of PBMCs. Receptors originate from a male donor in good health and CMV-seronegative.

The V and J genes are TRBV7-7 and TRBJ1-1; 7 nucleotides line up with TRBD1. The CDR3 runs 13 residues. Germline V CDR1 and CDR2: SSHAT, FNYEAQ (reference sequence). Germline trimming cut 2 bases from V and 6 bases from J; bases unmatched to any gene: 3. CDR3 nucleotides: TGTGCCAGCAGCTTATCTCAGGGGGCTGAAGCTTTCTTT. It is translated as CASSLSQGAEAFF.

V usage is TRBV7-2 and J usage is TRBJ1-5; D gene ambiguous. Germline loops: CDR1 SGHTA, CDR2 FQGNSA. V was trimmed by 5 bases and J by 4 bases, leaving 12 bases between them. This CDR3 has 14 residues. The CDR3 spells CASSDTNANQPQHF. The CDR3 DNA follows: TGTGCCAGCAGCGACACCAACGCAAATCAGCCCCAGCATTTT. Using reference TRBV7-2 and TRBJ1-5 for the parts outside the CDR3, the full variable domain is GAGVSQSPSNKVTEKGKDVELRCDPISGHTALYWYRQSLGQGLEFLIYFQGNSAPDKSGLPSDRFSAERTGGSVSTLTIQRTQQEDSAVYLCASSDTNANQPQHFGDGTRLSIL.

V usage is TRBV11-3 and J usage is TRBJ1-1, with a weak D call TRBD1 (6 bases). This CDR3 is built from 14 residues. Germline CDR1 and CDR2: SGHNT and YENEEA. Trimming took off 5 bases at V and 6 bases at J, with 16 bases between the two ends. The CDR3 loop is CASSNGGGRSEAFF. As DNA, the CDR3 is TGTGCCAGCAGCAATGGGGGGGGGCGTTCTGAAGCTTTCTTT.

Of note for this clone: Additional DNA sequences in this sample encode the identical CDR3. The rearrangement links TRBV18 to TRBJ1-1; D not certain. The CDR3 spans 14 residues. Per the germline V gene, CDR1 is KGHSH and CDR2 is LQKENI. V gave up 3 bases and J gave up 5 bases, with 13 bases separating them. CDR3 sequence: CASSPTTGGTEAFF. In DNA, the CDR3 is TGTGCCAGCTCACCTACGACTGGAGGTACTGAAGCTTTCTTT.

This chain connects TRBV7-2 to TRBJ2-1, with D maybe TRBD2 (6 bases). Trimming removed 5 bases from V and 6 bases from J, with 14 bases in between. CDR1 and CDR2 (germline): SGHTA, FQGNSA. The CDR3 totals 14 residues. The CDR3 region has the DNA TGTGCCAGCAGCCCACCCCTAGCGTCCAATGAGCAGTTCTTC. Encoded protein: CASSPPLASNEQFF.

This clone has a single count. The V and J genes are TRBV7-2 and TRBJ2-3, with 11 bases identical to TRBD2. The CDR3 has 16 amino acids. CDR1 and CDR2 (germline): SGHTA, FQGNSA. J gave up 0 bases and V 5 bases, and 4 bases lay outside the gene matches. Here the CDR3 DNA reads TGTGCCAGCAGCCTCGGACTAGCGGGCAGCACAGATACGCAGTATTTT. This encodes CASSLGLAGSTDTQYF.

The chain links TRBV5-5 to TRBJ2-3, with D perhaps TRBD1 (7 bases). Trimming took 3 bases from V and 2 from J, leaving 16 bases between them. Germline V CDR1 and CDR2: SGHKS, YYEKEE (reference sequence). The CDR3 runs to 16 residues. CDR3 nucleotides: TGTGCCAGCAGCTGGAGGGACAGTTCAGCCACAGATACGCAGTATTTT. Amino acids: CASSWRDSSATDTQYF.

V and J are TRBV4-1 and TRBJ1-5, with no clear D. Per germline, CDR1 MGHRA and CDR2 YSYEKL. The CDR3 extends over 14 amino acids. The V end was cut by 0 bases, the J end by 3 bases, with 6 bases between. CDR3 in DNA: TGCGCCAGCAGCCAAGACAGCGTCAATCAGCCCCAGCATTTT. This translates into CASSQDSVNQPQHF.

This clone was counted a few times. This sequence joins TRBV5-1 and TRBJ1-2, with 7 nucleotides matching TRBD1. The CDR3 loop spans 15 amino acids. With 3 bases clipped from V and 4 bases from J, the junction kept 9 bases outside the gene matches. Germline V gene sequence: CDR1 SGHRS, CDR2 YFSETQ. CDR3 sequence (DNA): TGCGCCAGCAGCTGGGGGGACAGATCAAGCTATGGCTACACCTTC. Its translation is CASSWGDRSSYGYTF. Full variable domain (remainder filled in from reference TRBV5-1 and TRBJ1-2): KAGVTQTPRYLIKTRGQQVTLSCSPISGHRSVSWYQQTPGQGLQFLFEYFSETQRNKGNFPGRFSGRQFSNSRSEMNVSTLELGDSALYLCASSWGDRSSYGYTFGSGTRLTVV.

This clone has only a few counts. The V gene is TRBV6-1, the J gene TRBJ1-4; 10 bases are shared with TRBD1. This CDR3 region has 14 residues. Trimming removed 7 bases from V and 6 bases from J; junction bases left unmatched: 5. The germline gives CDR1 MNHNS, CDR2 SASEGT. CDR3 sequence reads: CASKTGGAYEKLFF. DNA for the CDR3: TGTGCCAGCAAGACAGGGGGCGCTTATGAAAAACTGTTTTTT.

This clone was seen once. This sequence joins TRBV14 and TRBJ2-7, with 8 positions matching TRBD1. From germline, CDR1 is SGHDN and CDR2 FVKESK. The CDR3 runs to 15 residues. V lost 4 bases and J lost 3; bases outside the gene matches: 8. The CDR3 DNA is TGTGCCAGCAGCCGATCAGGGGGCGGCCTCTACGAGCAGTACTTC. As protein: CASSRSGGGLYEQYF.

The V gene is TRBV2, the J gene TRBJ1-2; 9 bases are shared with TRBD1. This CDR3 comprises 13 residues. Germline V gives CDR1 SNHLY, CDR2 FYNNEI. V was clipped by 11 bases and J by 6 bases; unmatched bases: 10. The CDR3 region is CAGGTGNVDGYTF. The DNA of the CDR3 is TGTGCCGGGGGGACAGGGAATGTTGATGGCTACACCTTC.

This clone was observed a handful of times. The gene calls are TRBV7-9 and TRBJ1-1; possible D gene TRBD1, 6 bases. Trimming removed 5 bases from V and 6 bases from J, with 10 bases in between. The CDR3 runs 12 residues. Germline loops: CDR1 SEHNR, CDR2 FQNEAQ (reference sequence). For the CDR3, the DNA is TGTGCCAGCAGCCCGACAGGCCCTGAAGCTTTCTTT. This gives the protein CASSPTGPEAFF.

The chain employs TRBV5-5 and TRBJ2-1; 9 nucleotides match TRBD1. This CDR3 region has 15 residues. CDR1 and CDR2 (germline): SGHKS, YYEKEE (reference sequence). Trimming at V came to 2 bases and at J to 5 bases, leaving 5 bases not matched to a gene. The CDR3 reads CASSFGTGPHNEQFF. CDR3 nucleotide sequence: TGTGCCAGCAGCTTCGGGACAGGGCCCCACAATGAGCAGTTCTTC.

The chain has TRBV18 and TRBJ2-1; TRBD1 matches 8 bases. Germline trimming cut 3 bases from V and 6 bases from J; bases unmatched to any gene: 7. The length of the CDR3 is 15 residues. The germline gives CDR1 KGHSH, CDR2 LQKENI. Here the CDR3 DNA reads TGTGCCAGCTCACCCAGGGGGCGACGGGGCAATGAGCAGTTCTTC. Translation: CASSPRGRRGNEQFF.

CDR3: CASSYSLQGVGETQYF. The CDR3 bases are TGTGCCAGCAGTTACTCGCTACAGGGGGTCGGGGAGACCCAGTACTTC. The rearrangement uses TRBV6-5 and TRBJ2-5; 8 nucleotides align to TRBD1. Germline lookup yields CDR1 MNHEY and CDR2 SVGAGI. V trimming: 0 bases; J trimming: 5 bases; junction bases outside the gene matches: 8. The CDR3 loop spans 16 amino acids.

This clone was counted between two and nine times. The V call is TRBV4-3, the J call TRBJ1-1; D not certain. The V gene's germline CDR1 is LGHNA and CDR2 YSLEER. V dropped 2 bases and J dropped 4 bases, with 20 bases sitting between them. The CDR3 has 17 residues. The CDR3 spells CASSQSLSSSGSTEAFF. The DNA for the CDR3 is TGCGCCAGCAGCCAATCTTTGTCGAGTTCGGGGTCCACTGAAGCTTTCTTT.

The rearrangement uses TRBV29-1 and TRBJ2-3; TRBD1 aligns across 8 bases. CDR3 length: 12 amino acids. V trimming: 6 bases; J trimming: 4 bases; junction bases outside the gene matches: 3. Germline V gives CDR1 SQVTM, CDR2 ANQGSEA. The chain's CDR3 is CSVGTGPDTQYF. The CDR3 nucleotides read TGCAGCGTCGGGACAGGACCAGATACGCAGTATTTT.

V and J are TRBV28 and TRBJ2-7; 7 bases line up with TRBD1. The CDR3 sequence is 13 residues long. After removal of 8 bases from V and 2 bases from J, the junction contained 6 bases not matched to a gene. CDR1 is MDHEN, CDR2 SYDVKM, per germline. CDR3 loop: CASGRGNAYEQYF. CDR3 nucleotides: TGTGCCAGCGGCAGGGGGAACGCCTACGAGCAGTACTTC.

V gene TRBV19 combines with J gene TRBJ1-2; 7 positions match TRBD1. Trimming removed 7 bases from V and 4 bases from J; junction bases left unmatched: 9. Per the germline V gene, CDR1 is LNHDA and CDR2 is SQIVND (reference sequence). This CDR3 spans 14 amino acids. CDR3: CASISSDRLYGYTF. The DNA of the CDR3 is TGTGCCAGTATATCTTCGGACAGGCTCTATGGCTACACCTTC.

The V and J genes are TRBV7-9 and TRBJ2-1; TRBD2 is a possible D gene (6 bases). V was clipped by 0 bases and J by 6 bases, with 6 bases between them. CDR1 and CDR2 (germline): SEHNR, FQNEAQ (reference sequence). This CDR3 spans 13 amino acids. The CDR3 DNA follows: TGTGCCAGCAGCTTAGCGGGAGGCAATGAGCAGTTCTTC. Amino acids: CASSLAGGNEQFF.

Notes on this clone: Compared with germline, one end of the junction differs, possibly owing to a read error. The chain couples TRBV7-2 to TRBJ1-6; D is undetermined. The CDR3 has 12 amino acids. Germline V CDR1 and CDR2: SGHTA, FQGNSA. CDR3 loop: CASSSYNSPLHF. The CDR3 DNA is TGTGCCAGTAGCTCCTATAATTCACCCCTCCACTTT.

V is TRBV5-4 and J is TRBJ1-1; no reliable D call. V lost 2 bases to trimming and J lost 10 bases, with 18 bases between them. Germline lookup yields CDR1 SGHNT and CDR2 YYREEE (reference sequence). The CDR3 is 14 residues long. The CDR3 DNA sequence: TGTGCCAGCAGCTTCGGGGTTGAACGGTCTGGAGCTTTCTTT. Translated, it gives CASSFGVERSGAFF.

The chain combines TRBV9 with TRBJ2-7; TRBD2 aligns across 10 bases. The CDR3 is 17 amino acids. Germline lookup yields CDR1 SGDLS and CDR2 YYNGEE. Trimming took 0 bases from V and 4 from J; bases not matched to a gene: 10. The CDR3, as DNA: TGTGCCAGCAGCGTAGGGGGGCCAAGCGGGGGGGCTTACGAGCAGTACTTC. The encoded protein is CASSVGGPSGGAYEQYF.